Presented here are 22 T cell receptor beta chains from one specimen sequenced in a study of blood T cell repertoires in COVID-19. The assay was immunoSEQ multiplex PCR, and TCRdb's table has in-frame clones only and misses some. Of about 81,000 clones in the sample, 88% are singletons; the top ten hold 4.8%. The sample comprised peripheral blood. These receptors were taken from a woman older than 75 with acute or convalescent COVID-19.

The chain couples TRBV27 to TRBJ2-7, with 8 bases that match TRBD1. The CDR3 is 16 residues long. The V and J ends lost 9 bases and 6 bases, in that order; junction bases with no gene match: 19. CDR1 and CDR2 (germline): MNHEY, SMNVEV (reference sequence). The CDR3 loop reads CASALLKMTGVSEQYF. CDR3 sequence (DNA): TGTGCCAGTGCCCTCCTTAAAATGACAGGGGTGAGCGAGCAGTACTTC.

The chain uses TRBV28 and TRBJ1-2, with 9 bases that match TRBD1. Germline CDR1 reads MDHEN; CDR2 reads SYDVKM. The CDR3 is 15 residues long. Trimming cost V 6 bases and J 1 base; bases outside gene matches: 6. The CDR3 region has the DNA TGTGCCAGCAGACCCGGGACAGGGCTTAACTATGGCTACACCTTC. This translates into CASRPGTGLNYGYTF.

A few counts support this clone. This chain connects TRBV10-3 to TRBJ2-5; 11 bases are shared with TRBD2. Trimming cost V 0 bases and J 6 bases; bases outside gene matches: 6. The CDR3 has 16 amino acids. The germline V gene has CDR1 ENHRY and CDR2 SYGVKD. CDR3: CAISESSGRAGKTQYF. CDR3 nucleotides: TGTGCCATCAGTGAGTCTAGCGGGAGGGCCGGGAAGACCCAGTACTTC.

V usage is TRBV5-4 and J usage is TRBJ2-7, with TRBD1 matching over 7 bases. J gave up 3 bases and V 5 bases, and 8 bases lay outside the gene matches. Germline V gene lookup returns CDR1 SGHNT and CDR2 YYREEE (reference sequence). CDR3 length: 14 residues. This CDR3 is CASSPTGKGYEQYF. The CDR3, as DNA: TGTGCCAGCAGTCCGACAGGGAAAGGCTACGAGCAGTACTTC.

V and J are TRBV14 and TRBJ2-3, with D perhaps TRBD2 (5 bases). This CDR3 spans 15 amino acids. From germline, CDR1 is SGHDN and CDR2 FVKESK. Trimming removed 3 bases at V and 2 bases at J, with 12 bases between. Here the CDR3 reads CASSQDLRPTDTQYF. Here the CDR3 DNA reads TGTGCCAGCAGCCAGGACTTACGGCCCACAGATACGCAGTATTTT.

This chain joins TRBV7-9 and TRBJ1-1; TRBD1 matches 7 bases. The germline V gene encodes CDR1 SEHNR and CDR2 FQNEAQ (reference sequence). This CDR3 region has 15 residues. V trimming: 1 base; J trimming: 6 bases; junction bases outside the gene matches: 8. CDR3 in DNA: TGTGCCAGCAGCTTAGGGCAGGGGGTTAAGGCTGAAGCTTTCTTT. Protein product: CASSLGQGVKAEAFF.

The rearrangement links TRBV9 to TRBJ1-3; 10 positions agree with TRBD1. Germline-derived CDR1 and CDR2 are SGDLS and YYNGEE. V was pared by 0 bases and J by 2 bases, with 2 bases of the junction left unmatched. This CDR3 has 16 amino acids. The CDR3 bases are TGTGCCAGCAGCGTAGGACAGGGGGCGACTGGAAACACCATATATTTT. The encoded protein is CASSVGQGATGNTIYF.

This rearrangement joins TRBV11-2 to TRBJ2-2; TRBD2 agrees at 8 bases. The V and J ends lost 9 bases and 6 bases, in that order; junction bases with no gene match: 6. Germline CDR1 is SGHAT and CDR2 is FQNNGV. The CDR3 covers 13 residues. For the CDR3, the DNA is TGTGCCAGTATTGCGGGAGGCCCCGGGGAGCTGTTTTTT. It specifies CASIAGGPGELFF.

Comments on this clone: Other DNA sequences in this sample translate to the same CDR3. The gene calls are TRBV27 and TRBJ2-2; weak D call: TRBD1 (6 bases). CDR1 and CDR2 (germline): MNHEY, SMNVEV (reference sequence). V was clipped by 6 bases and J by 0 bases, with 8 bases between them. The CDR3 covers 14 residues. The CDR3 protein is CASRGTTNTGELFF. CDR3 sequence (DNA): TGTGCCAGCAGGGGGACAACGAACACCGGGGAGCTGTTTTTT.

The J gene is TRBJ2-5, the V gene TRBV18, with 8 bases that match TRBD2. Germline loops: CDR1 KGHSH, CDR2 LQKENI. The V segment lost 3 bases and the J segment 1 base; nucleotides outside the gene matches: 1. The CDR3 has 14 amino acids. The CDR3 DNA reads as TGTGCCAGCTCACCTAGCGGGGTCCAAGAGACCCAGTACTTC. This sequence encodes CASSPSGVQETQYF.

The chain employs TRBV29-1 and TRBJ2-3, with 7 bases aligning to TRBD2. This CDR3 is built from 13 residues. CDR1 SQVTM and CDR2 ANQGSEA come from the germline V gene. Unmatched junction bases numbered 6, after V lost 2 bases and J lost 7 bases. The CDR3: CSVEIQGGNTQYF. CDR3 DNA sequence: TGCAGCGTTGAAATCCAGGGAGGGAATACGCAGTATTTT.

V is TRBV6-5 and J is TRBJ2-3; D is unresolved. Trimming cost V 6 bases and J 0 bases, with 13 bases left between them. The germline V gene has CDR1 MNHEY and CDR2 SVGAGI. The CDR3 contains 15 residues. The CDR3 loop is CASREAGASTDTQYF. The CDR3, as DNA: TGTGCCAGCAGAGAGGCCGGTGCTAGCACAGATACGCAGTATTTT.

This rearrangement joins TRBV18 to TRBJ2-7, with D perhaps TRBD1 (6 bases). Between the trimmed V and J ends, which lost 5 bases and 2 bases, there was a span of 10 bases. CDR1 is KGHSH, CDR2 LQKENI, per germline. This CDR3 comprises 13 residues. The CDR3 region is CASSADRTYEQYF. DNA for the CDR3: TGTGCCAGCTCAGCGGACAGAACCTACGAGCAGTACTTC.

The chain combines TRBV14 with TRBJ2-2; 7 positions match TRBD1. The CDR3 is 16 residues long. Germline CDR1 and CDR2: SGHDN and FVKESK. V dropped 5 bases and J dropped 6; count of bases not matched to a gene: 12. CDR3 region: CASSIWDSQTAGELFF. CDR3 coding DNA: TGTGCCAGCAGCATATGGGACAGTCAAACGGCCGGGGAGCTGTTTTTT.

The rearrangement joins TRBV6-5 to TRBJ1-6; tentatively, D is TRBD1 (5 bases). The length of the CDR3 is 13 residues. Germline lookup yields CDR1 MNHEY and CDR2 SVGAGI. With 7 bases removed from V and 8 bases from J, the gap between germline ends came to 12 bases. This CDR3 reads CASMGQSYSPLHF. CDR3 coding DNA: TGTGCCAGCATGGGGCAATCTTATTCACCCCTCCACTTT.

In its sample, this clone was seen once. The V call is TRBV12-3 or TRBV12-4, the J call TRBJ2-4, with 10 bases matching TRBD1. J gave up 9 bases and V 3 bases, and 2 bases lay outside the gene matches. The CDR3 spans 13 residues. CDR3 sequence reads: CASSLGTGAIQYF. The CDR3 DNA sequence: TGTGCCAGCAGTTTGGGGACAGGGGCCATTCAGTACTTC.

CDR3 sequence (DNA): TGTGCCAGCAGGGAGTTCGGACTTACGAACACTGAAGCTTTCTTT. It encodes CASREFGLTNTEAFF. V and J are TRBV2 and TRBJ1-1; no clear D gene. Germline V lookup: CDR1 SNHLY, CDR2 FYNNEI. This CDR3 is 15 amino acids long. The ends were cut back, 6 bases at V and 1 base at J, with 15 bases in the middle.

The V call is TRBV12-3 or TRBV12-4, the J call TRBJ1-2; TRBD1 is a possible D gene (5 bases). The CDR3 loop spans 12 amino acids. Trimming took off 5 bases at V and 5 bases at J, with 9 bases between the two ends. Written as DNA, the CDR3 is TGTGCCAGCAGTCCGGACACGTATGGCTACACCTTC. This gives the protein CASSPDTYGYTF.

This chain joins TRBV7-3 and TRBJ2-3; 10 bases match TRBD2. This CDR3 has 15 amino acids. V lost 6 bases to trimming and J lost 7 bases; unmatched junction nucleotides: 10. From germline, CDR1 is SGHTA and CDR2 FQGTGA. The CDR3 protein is CASSQSGGAYNTQYF. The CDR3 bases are TGTGCCAGCAGTCAAAGCGGGGGGGCCTACAATACGCAGTATTTT.

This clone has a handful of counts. The CDR3 sequence: CASSQNREGRETQYF. The DNA of the CDR3 is TGTGCCAGCAGCCAGAACAGGGAGGGTCGGGAGACCCAGTACTTC. The rearrangement joins TRBV7-2 to TRBJ2-5, with D possibly matching TRBD2 (7 bases). Germline assignment: CDR1 SGHTA and CDR2 FQGNSA. V was shortened by 5 bases and J by 5 bases, with 18 bases between the two germline ends. The CDR3 sequence is 15 residues long.

The CDR3 nucleotides are TGTGCCAGTAGTGCGTTAGCGGGAAGGGCCTTAAATGAGCAGTTCTTC. Its translation is CASSALAGRALNEQFF. This chain connects TRBV19 to TRBJ2-1; 8 bases match TRBD2. Germline trimming cut 5 bases from V and 7 bases from J; bases unmatched to any gene: 13. Germline V gene lookup returns CDR1 LNHDA and CDR2 SQIVND (reference sequence). The length of the CDR3 is 16 residues.

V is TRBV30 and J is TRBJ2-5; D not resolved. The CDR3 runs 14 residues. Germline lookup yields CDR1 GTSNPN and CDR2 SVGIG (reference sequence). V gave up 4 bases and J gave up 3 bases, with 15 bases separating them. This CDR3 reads CAWKIIGGKETQYF. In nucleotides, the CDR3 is TGTGCCTGGAAAATTATTGGCGGAAAAGAGACCCAGTACTTC. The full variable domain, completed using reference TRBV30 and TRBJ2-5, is SQTIHQWPATLVQPVGSPLSLECTVEGTSNPNLYWYRQAAGRGLQLLFYSVGIGQISSEVPQNLSASRPQDRQFILSSKKLLLSDSGFYLCAWKIIGGKETQYFGPGTRLLVL.